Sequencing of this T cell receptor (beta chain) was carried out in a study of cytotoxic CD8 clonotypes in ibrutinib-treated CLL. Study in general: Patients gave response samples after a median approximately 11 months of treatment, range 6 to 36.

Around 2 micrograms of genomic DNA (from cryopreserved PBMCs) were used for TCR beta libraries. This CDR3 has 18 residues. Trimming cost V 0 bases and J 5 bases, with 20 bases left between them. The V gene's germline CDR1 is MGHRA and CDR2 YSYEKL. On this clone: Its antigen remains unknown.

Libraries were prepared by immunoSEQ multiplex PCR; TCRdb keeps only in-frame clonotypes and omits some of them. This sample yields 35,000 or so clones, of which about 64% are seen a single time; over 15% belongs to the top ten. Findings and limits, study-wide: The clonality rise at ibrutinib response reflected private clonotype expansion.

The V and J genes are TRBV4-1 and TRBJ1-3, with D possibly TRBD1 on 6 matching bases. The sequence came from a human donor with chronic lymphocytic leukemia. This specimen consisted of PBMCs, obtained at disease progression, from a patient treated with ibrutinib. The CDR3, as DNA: TGCGCCAGCAGCCAAGATTTTTTCGGACAGCACGGGAGAAACACCATATATTTT. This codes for CASSQDFFGQHGRNTIYF.